This TCR beta chain originates from a study of blood T cell repertoires in COVID-19 (dated by TCRdb to the early 2020s). Regarding the complete study: Samples from collaborators originated in the United States, Italy and Spain and spanned both the acute and convalescent phases of COVID-19. Samples were obtained from the ongoing ImmuneRACE study (first 160 participants) and from about 1,300 subjects provided by 6 global collaborators. Where available, HLA class I and class II types were obtained from metadata supplied by the sample provider rather than from assay-based typing. Nearly every sample came with metadata listing a de-identified subject ID, COVID-19 status, age in years and sex. A freely available public database, intended as a resource for researchers studying the immune response to SARS-CoV-2, is where the repertoires were released. Deeply sampled blood TCRbeta repertoires from subjects exposed to, actively infected with, or recovered from COVID-19 were included in the dataset. The material from the prospective study consisted of cDNA or gDNA derived from T cells, B-cell-depleted T cells, or PBMCs. Beyond this particular receptor, the publication reports: The quantity of clinical and demographic metadata differed by source and by participant and was supplied without curation.

The V end loses 2 bases and the J end loses 4 bases, and a stretch of 15 bases separates them. The CDR3 runs 15 residues from the cysteine to the phenylalanine. Only the CDR3 region is kept as DNA, spanning 45 bases read in frame from base 1. From a lookup of the germline V gene (reference sequence), CDR1 and CDR2 are LGHDT and YNNKEL. Whole blood was collected in K2EDTA tubes by collaborating institutions according to the institutions' own protocols. For TCRbeta analysis, collaborator samples were shipped as frozen whole blood, as isolated PBMCs, or as DNA extracted from either sample type. Details on this clone: No cognate antigen has been identified for it. Per-nucleotide qualities are absent, and no much larger clonotype sits a single base away.

TCRbeta CDR3 regions were amplified from genomic DNA using the immunoSEQ Assay, a bias-controlled multiplex PCR. In the original analysis: The number of nucleated cells in each sample was estimated by amplification of reference gene primers within the assay. Sequence reads were collapsed and filtered to measure the absolute abundance of every unique TCRbeta CDR3 rearrangement. Productive Simpson clonality was computed per sample as the square root of Simpson's diversity index over productive rearrangements. The source is immuneACCESS, and TCRdb retained only in-frame sequences with V and J called. Part of the clones is not carried over; for the studies checked, unresolved V genes explain less than half of this, and the remainder is unexplained. From that table come the V and J calls and clone size; the DNA was used to work out D and trimming. The sample table lists about 190,000 clones, 88% of them with a count of one. The top ten clones comprise about 1.1% of the sample.

Sequencing was performed on peripheral blood. This TCR derives from a man aged 30-40 years with acute or convalescent COVID-19. The sequence is built from TRBV3-1 (or the pseudogene TRBV3-2) and TRBJ2-7; a weak D assignment points to TRBD2 (7 bases agree). The CDR3 reads CASSQWGGPLYEQYF. The DNA sequence follows: TGTGCCAGCAGCCAATGGGGGGGGCCGCTTTACGAGCAGTACTTC.